Below are 31 T cell receptor beta chains sequenced from a single sample in a study of OX40 agonist ivuxolimab in advanced cancers. Profiling relied on immunoSEQ multiplex PCR, and the TCRdb table lists in-frame clones only, not all of them. The repertoire holds about 64,000 clones, with about 88% as singletons. Material: CD4+ or CD8+ T cells sorted from blood, obtained in a trial of the OX40 agonist ivuxolimab. Receptors originate from an adult with an advanced solid tumor such as melanoma, head and neck, liver or kidney cancer.

The V and J genes are TRBV2 and TRBJ1-1; a weak D match, TRBD1 (5 bases). V dropped 3 bases and J dropped 10 bases, with 15 bases sitting between them. Germline V gives CDR1 SNHLY, CDR2 FYNNEI. This CDR3 region has 13 residues. The CDR3 DNA follows: TGTGCCAGCAGTGAGAGACATCTGGGGGGAGCTTTCTTT. Its protein product is CASSERHLGGAFF.

This chain uses TRBV14 with TRBJ2-7; D may be TRBD1 (6 bases). V lost 3 bases and J 4 bases, leaving 16 bases between the germline ends. This CDR3 has 15 residues. Germline CDR1 and CDR2: SGHDN and FVKESK. CDR3 residues: CASSQDSGTFYEQYF. Here the CDR3 DNA reads TGTGCCAGCAGCCAGGACTCCGGGACATTTTACGAGCAGTACTTC.

The chain recombines TRBV30 with TRBJ2-2; the match to TRBD2 covers 7 bases. Trimming cost V 3 bases and J 6 bases; bases outside gene matches: 7. The CDR3 totals 14 residues. Germline CDR1 is GTSNPN and CDR2 is SVGIG (reference sequence). The CDR3 loop is CAWRTGGGAGELFF. In nucleotides, the CDR3 is TGTGCCTGGAGAACCGGGGGAGGGGCCGGGGAGCTGTTTTTT.

The chain employs TRBV30 and TRBJ1-5, with no clear D. CDR3 size: 16 residues. Germline loops: CDR1 GTSNPN, CDR2 SVGIG (reference sequence). V lost 0 bases and J lost 2, with 14 bases in between. The CDR3 here is CAWSVKGLGGNQPQHF. The CDR3 DNA sequence: TGTGCCTGGAGTGTAAAGGGTCTTGGAGGCAATCAGCCCCAGCATTTT.

J is TRBJ2-7 and V is TRBV30, with TRBD2 matching over 9 bases. Germline assignment: CDR1 GTSNPN and CDR2 SVGIG (reference sequence). This CDR3 spans 13 amino acids. Trimming cost V 2 bases and J 6 bases; bases outside gene matches: 5. The CDR3 sequence: CAWSPWRGGEQYF. CDR3 coding DNA: TGTGCCTGGAGTCCTTGGCGGGGGGGCGAGCAGTACTTC.

This sequence joins TRBV27 and TRBJ2-2; D possibly uses TRBD1 or TRBD2 (5 bases each). Germline loops: CDR1 MNHEY, CDR2 SMNVEV (reference sequence). The CDR3 totals 15 residues. The V gene lost 5 bases and the J gene lost 1 base, with 11 bases spanning the gap. CDR3 in amino acids: CASSPRGRNTGELFF. CDR3 DNA: TGTGCCAGCAGTCCCCGGGGCAGGAACACCGGGGAGCTGTTTTTT.

The chain joins TRBV2 to TRBJ2-1, with D unclear. V was pared by 1 base and J by 4 bases, with 11 bases between. CDR3 length: 15 residues. Per germline, CDR1 SNHLY and CDR2 FYNNEI. This CDR3 is CASSEETTAYNEQFF. The DNA of the CDR3 is TGTGCCAGCAGTGAAGAAACTACGGCATACAATGAGCAGTTCTTC.

The chain has TRBV5-1 and TRBJ1-5; TRBD1 agrees at 7 bases. This CDR3 comprises 15 residues. From germline, CDR1 is SGHRS and CDR2 YFSETQ. V was pared by 4 bases and J by 5 bases, with 9 bases of the junction left unmatched. The CDR3 DNA reads as TGCGCCAGCAGCGCTTCCGGACAGGCACATCAGCCCCAGCATTTT. It yields the protein CASSASGQAHQPQHF. The full variable domain, its missing parts supplied by reference TRBV5-1 and TRBJ1-5, is KAGVTQTPRYLIKTRGQQVTLSCSPISGHRSVSWYQQTPGQGLQFLFEYFSETQRNKGNFPGRFSGRQFSNSRSEMNVSTLELGDSALYLCASSASGQAHQPQHFGDGTRLSIL.

The chain recombines TRBV7-2 with TRBJ2-3; maybe TRBD1 (5 bases). Germline-derived CDR1 and CDR2 are SGHTA and FQGNSA. This CDR3 is built from 14 residues. Trimming took 3 bases from V and 1 from J, leaving 8 bases between them. CDR3 nucleotide sequence: TGTGCCAGCAGCTTTCAAGGGGGCACAGATACGCAGTATTTT. Protein sequence: CASSFQGGTDTQYF.

This clone was seen more than once but under ten times. The V call is TRBV4-1, the J call TRBJ2-7, with D maybe TRBD1 (5 bases). CDR1 MGHRA and CDR2 YSYEKL come from the germline V gene. Trimming removed 1 base from V and 4 bases from J, with 23 bases in between. The CDR3 runs to 18 residues. DNA for the CDR3: TGCGCCAGCAGCCAAGGTATGTCTACAGGACCCGTTTTTTACGAGCAGTACTTC. This codes for CASSQGMSTGPVFYEQYF.

The J gene is TRBJ2-7, the V gene TRBV11-3; 8 bases map to TRBD2. The CDR3 spans 16 residues. V gave up 0 bases and J gave up 2 bases; unmatched junction bases: 6. Germline V gene sequence: CDR1 SGHNT, CDR2 YENEEA. CDR3 residues: CASSLERGGGTYEQYF. The CDR3 bases are TGTGCCAGCAGCTTAGAACGGGGGGGAGGGACCTACGAGCAGTACTTC.

The chain carries TRBV15 and TRBJ2-1; no reliable D call. Trimming stripped 3 bases from V and 4 bases from J, with 16 bases between. The CDR3 is 16 residues long. CDR1 and CDR2 from the germline V gene are LNHNV and YYDKDF (reference sequence). The CDR3 DNA is TGTGCCACCAGCAGCCTCTCTAGGTTGAGGTACAATGAGCAGTTCTTC. Translation gives CATSSLSRLRYNEQFF.

The rearrangement joins TRBV6-1 to TRBJ2-2; perhaps TRBD2 as D (5 bases). V shed 3 bases and J shed 8 bases, with 16 bases lying between them. There are 15 residues in the CDR3. Germline lookup yields CDR1 MNHNS and CDR2 SASEGT. CDR3 loop: CASSEFSVPGGELFF. The CDR3 DNA reads as TGTGCCAGCAGTGAGTTCAGTGTCCCGGGGGGGGAGCTGTTTTTT.

V usage is TRBV19 and J usage is TRBJ2-1; 7 nucleotides match TRBD2. Trimming at V came to 6 bases and at J to 6 bases, leaving 11 bases not matched to a gene. The CDR3 covers 15 residues. The germline gives CDR1 LNHDA, CDR2 SQIVND (reference sequence). The CDR3 loop is CASSSGTTSINEQFF. The DNA of the CDR3 is TGTGCCAGTAGCTCCGGGACTACCTCAATCAATGAGCAGTTCTTC.

V usage is TRBV7-9 and J usage is TRBJ1-1; unclear D gene. This CDR3 spans 12 amino acids. V was trimmed by 4 bases and J by 3 bases, leaving 6 bases between them. The germline CDR1 and CDR2 sequences are SEHNR and FQNEAQ (reference sequence). The DNA of the CDR3 is TGTGCCAGCAGCTCTTTATACACTGAAGCTTTCTTT. Amino acids: CASSSLYTEAFF.

The genes are TRBV30 and TRBJ1-4; no clear D gene. The CDR3 extends over 13 amino acids. The V gene lost 4 bases and the J gene lost 4 bases, with 10 bases spanning the gap. In germline, CDR1 is GTSNPN, CDR2 SVGIG (reference sequence). CDR3 protein: CAWNLGVNEKLFF. For the CDR3, the DNA is TGTGCCTGGAACCTCGGGGTTAATGAAAAACTGTTTTTT.

CDR3 sequence reads: CASSPGGGRWAEQFF. The CDR3 nucleotides are TGTGCCAGCAGTCCAGGGGGCGGGAGATGGGCTGAGCAGTTCTTC. The V and J genes are TRBV11-2 and TRBJ2-1, with D possibly being TRBD1 (8 bases). Trimming took off 6 bases at V and 9 bases at J, with 21 bases between the two ends. Germline lookup yields CDR1 SGHAT and CDR2 FQNNGV. CDR3 length equals 15 residues.

V and J are TRBV28 and TRBJ2-7; TRBD1 aligns across 9 bases. V dropped 5 bases and J dropped 1; count of bases not matched to a gene: 9. The germline V gene has CDR1 MDHEN and CDR2 SYDVKM. CDR3 length equals 16 residues. CDR3 DNA: TGTGCCAGCAGTACCACAGGGGGCGGTGGGTCCTACGAGCAGTACTTC. This sequence encodes CASSTTGGGGSYEQYF.

The rearrangement uses TRBV10-1 and TRBJ1-1; D is ambiguous. The CDR3 contains 15 residues. Germline V gene data show CDR1 as WNHNN and CDR2 as SYGVQD (reference sequence). Trimming stripped 5 bases from V and 4 bases from J, with 17 bases between. The CDR3 DNA follows: TGCGCCAGCAGTCCGGGTCGCGGATTGAGCACTGAAGCTTTCTTT. Translation gives CASSPGRGLSTEAFF.

The chain has TRBV5-1 and TRBJ2-3; tentative D call: TRBD1 (6 bases). Germline CDR1 SGHRS, CDR2 YFSETQ. Trimming removed 2 bases from V and 6 bases from J, with 10 bases in between. This CDR3 comprises 13 residues. For the CDR3, the DNA is TGCGCCAGCAGCTTAGGGGGTCCCGATACGCAGTATTTT. This sequence encodes CASSLGGPDTQYF.

V and J are TRBV18 and TRBJ2-3; TRBD2 matches 13 bases. The CDR3 contains 16 residues. V trimming: 6 bases; J trimming: 4 bases; junction bases outside the gene matches: 7. Per germline, CDR1 KGHSH and CDR2 LQKENI. In DNA, the CDR3 is TGTGCCAGCTCTCCTACTAGCGGGAGGGGGCCAGATACGCAGTATTTT. Amino acid sequence: CASSPTSGRGPDTQYF.

Only one count was recorded for this clone. The V call is TRBV10-2, the J call TRBJ2-5; D possibly corresponds to TRBD2 (5 bases). V dropped 8 bases and J dropped 5 bases, with 21 bases sitting between them. This CDR3 has 15 amino acids. CDR1 is WSHSY, CDR2 SAAADI, per germline. Here the CDR3 DNA reads TGCGCCAGCGCGAGTGGTGACTCGTCGGGGGAGACCCAGTACTTC. Translated: CASASGDSSGETQYF.

A word on this clone: One junction end disagrees with the germline gene, perhaps due to a read error. This chain joins TRBV7-7 and TRBJ2-3; D unclear. CDR1 is SSHAT, CDR2 FNYEAQ, per germline (reference sequence). This CDR3 has 12 amino acids. The chain's CDR3 is CASSLPADTQYF. CDR3 DNA sequence: TGTGCTAGCAGCTTACCAGCGGATACGCAGTATTTT.

The chain carries TRBV18 and TRBJ2-1, with D tentatively TRBD2 (7 bases). The CDR3 is 17 residues long. Germline V lookup: CDR1 KGHSH, CDR2 LQKENI. V dropped 3 bases and J dropped 7 bases, with 22 bases sitting between them. This chain's CDR3 is CASSPGGASSPINEQFF. The CDR3 DNA reads TGTGCCAGCTCACCGGGGGGGGCATCTTCCCCAATAAATGAGCAGTTCTTC.

This chain connects TRBV27 to TRBJ2-7; 7 nucleotides line up with TRBD1. CDR1 is MNHEY and CDR2 is SMNVEV in the germline V gene (reference sequence). The length of the CDR3 is 16 residues. Losses at the gene ends were 6 bases for V and 5 bases for J; bases not matched to a gene: 16. The CDR3, as DNA: TGTGCCAGCAGCCTACAGACAGGGATTGGCGTGAACGAGCAGTACTTC. Its translation is CASSLQTGIGVNEQYF.

This clone turned up a few times. This chain uses TRBV5-1 with TRBJ1-5; D call uncertain. CDR3 size: 13 residues. V was pared by 0 bases and J by 4 bases, with 5 bases between. The germline CDR1 and CDR2 sequences are SGHRS and YFSETQ. The CDR3 sequence: CASSLDTNQPQHF. The CDR3 region has the DNA TGCGCCAGCAGCTTGGACACGAATCAGCCCCAGCATTTT. Complete variable domain (other parts from reference TRBV5-1 and TRBJ1-5): KAGVTQTPRYLIKTRGQQVTLSCSPISGHRSVSWYQQTPGQGLQFLFEYFSETQRNKGNFPGRFSGRQFSNSRSEMNVSTLELGDSALYLCASSLDTNQPQHFGDGTRLSIL.

V and J are TRBV19 and TRBJ1-5; 7 bases align to TRBD1. V shed 6 bases, J shed 0 bases, and the junction held 2 bases outside the gene matches. This CDR3 spans 14 amino acids. Per the germline V gene, CDR1 is LNHDA and CDR2 is SQIVND (reference sequence). The CDR3 loop is CASRTGYSNQPQHF. CDR3 coding DNA: TGTGCCAGTAGGACAGGGTATAGCAATCAGCCCCAGCATTTT.

This clone was picked up a small number of times. The chain carries TRBV5-1 and TRBJ2-2, with 11 bases that match TRBD2. J gave up 2 bases and V 0 bases, and 3 bases lay outside the gene matches. The CDR3 sequence is 17 residues long. Germline loops: CDR1 SGHRS, CDR2 YFSETQ. CDR3 sequence: CASSLVAGGINTGELFF. CDR3 nucleotide sequence: TGCGCCAGCAGCTTGGTAGCGGGAGGGATTAACACCGGGGAGCTGTTTTTT. Full variable domain (missing parts from reference TRBV5-1 and TRBJ2-2): KAGVTQTPRYLIKTRGQQVTLSCSPISGHRSVSWYQQTPGQGLQFLFEYFSETQRNKGNFPGRFSGRQFSNSRSEMNVSTLELGDSALYLCASSLVAGGINTGELFFGEGSRLTVL.

The rearrangement joins TRBV18 to TRBJ2-3, with TRBD2 matching 16 bases. After removal of 2 bases from V and 0 bases from J, the junction contained 8 bases not matched to a gene. In germline, CDR1 is KGHSH, CDR2 LQKENI. There are 20 residues in the CDR3. CDR3 DNA: TGTGCCAGCTCACCAACTGCCGGGACTAGCGGGAGGGGTAGCACAGATACGCAGTATTTT. This encodes CASSPTAGTSGRGSTDTQYF.

The rearrangement links TRBV19 to TRBJ2-7; the D gene is possibly TRBD2 (6 bases). The CDR3 runs 14 residues. CDR1 LNHDA and CDR2 SQIVND come from the germline V gene (reference sequence). Trimming left V 5 bases short and J 2 bases short, with 13 bases between. The CDR3 region is CASSFAGRAYEQYF. In DNA, the CDR3 is TGTGCCAGTAGTTTCGCGGGACGGGCCTACGAGCAGTACTTC.

The J gene is TRBJ1-1, the V gene TRBV19; D gene ambiguous. Germline CDR1 is LNHDA and CDR2 is SQIVND (reference sequence). Trimming stripped 2 bases from V and 1 base from J, with 8 bases between. The CDR3 contains 14 residues. CDR3 in DNA: TGTGCCAGTAGTATAACTTGGGGGAACACTGAAGCTTTCTTT. Translation: CASSITWGNTEAFF. The full variable domain, its missing parts supplied by reference TRBV19 and TRBJ1-1, is DGGITQSPKYLFRKEGQNVTLSCEQNLNHDAMYWYRQDPGQGLRLIYYSQIVNDFQKGDIAEGYSVSREKKESFPLTVTSAQKNPTAFYLCASSITWGNTEAFFGQGTRLTVV.